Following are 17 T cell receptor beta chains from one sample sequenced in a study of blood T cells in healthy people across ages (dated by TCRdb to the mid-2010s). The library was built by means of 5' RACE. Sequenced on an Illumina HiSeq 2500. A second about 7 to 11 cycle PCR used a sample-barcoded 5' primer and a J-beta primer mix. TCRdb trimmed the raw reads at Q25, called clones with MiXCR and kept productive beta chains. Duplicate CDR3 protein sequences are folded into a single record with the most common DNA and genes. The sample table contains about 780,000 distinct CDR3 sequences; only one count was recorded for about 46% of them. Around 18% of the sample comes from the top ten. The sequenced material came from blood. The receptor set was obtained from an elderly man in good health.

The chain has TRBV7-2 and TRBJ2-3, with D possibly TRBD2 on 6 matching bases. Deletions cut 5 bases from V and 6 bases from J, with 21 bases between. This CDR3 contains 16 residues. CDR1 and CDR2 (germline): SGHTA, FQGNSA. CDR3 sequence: CASSHRRRAGSDTQYF. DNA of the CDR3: TGTGCCAGCAGCCACCGACGACGGGCGGGGTCGGATACGCAGTATTTT.

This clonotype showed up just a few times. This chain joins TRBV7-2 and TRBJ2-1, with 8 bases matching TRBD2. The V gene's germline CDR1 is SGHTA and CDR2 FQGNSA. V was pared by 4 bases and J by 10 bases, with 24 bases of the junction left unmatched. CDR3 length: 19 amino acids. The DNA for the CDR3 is TGTGCCAGCAGCTACCGACCTCGCCTTAGCGGGATAATCCGAGTGGAGCAGTTCTTC. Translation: CASSYRPRLSGIIRVEQFF.

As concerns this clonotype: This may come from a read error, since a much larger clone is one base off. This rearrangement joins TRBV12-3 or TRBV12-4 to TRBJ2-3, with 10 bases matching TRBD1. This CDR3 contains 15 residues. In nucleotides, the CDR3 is TGTGCCTGCAGCCCCAGGGACAGGGGATTAGGCACGCAGTATTTT. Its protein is CACSPRDRGLGTQYF.

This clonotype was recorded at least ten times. Here the CDR3 DNA reads TGTGCCAGCAGCTTCAGACGCCACAATGAGCAGTTCTTC. This codes for CASSFRRHNEQFF. V is TRBV7-2 and J is TRBJ2-1; D gene ambiguous. CDR1 and CDR2 from the germline V gene are SGHTA and FQGNSA. Trimming left V 3 bases short and J 5 bases short, with 8 bases between. CDR3 length: 13 residues.

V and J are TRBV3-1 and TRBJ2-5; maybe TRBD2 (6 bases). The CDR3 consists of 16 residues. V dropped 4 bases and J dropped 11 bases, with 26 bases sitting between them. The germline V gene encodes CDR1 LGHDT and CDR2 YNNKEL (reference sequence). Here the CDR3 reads CASSPPKGLDPNEQYF. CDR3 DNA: TGTGCCAGCAGCCCTCCTAAGGGACTGGACCCAAATGAGCAGTACTTC.

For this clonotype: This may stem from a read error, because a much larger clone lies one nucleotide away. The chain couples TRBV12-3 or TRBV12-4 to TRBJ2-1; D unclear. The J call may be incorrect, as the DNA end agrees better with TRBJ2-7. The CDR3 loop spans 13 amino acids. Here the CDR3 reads CASRRLSYNEQYF. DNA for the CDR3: TGTGCCAGCAGGCGCCTTTCCTACAATGAGCAGTACTTC.

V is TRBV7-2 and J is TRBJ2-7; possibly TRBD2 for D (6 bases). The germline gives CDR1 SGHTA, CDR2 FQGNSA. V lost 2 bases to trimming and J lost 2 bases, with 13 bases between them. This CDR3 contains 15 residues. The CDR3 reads CASSLHGGEAYEQYF. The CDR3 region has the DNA TGTGCCAGCAGCTTACACGGGGGAGAAGCCTACGAGCAGTACTTC.

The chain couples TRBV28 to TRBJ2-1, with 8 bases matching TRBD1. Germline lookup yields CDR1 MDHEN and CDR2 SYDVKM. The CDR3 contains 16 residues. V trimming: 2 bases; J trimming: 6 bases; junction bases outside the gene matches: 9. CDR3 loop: CASSLVRQGRSNEQFF. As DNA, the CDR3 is TGTGCCAGCAGTTTAGTCAGACAGGGGCGTTCCAATGAGCAGTTCTTC.

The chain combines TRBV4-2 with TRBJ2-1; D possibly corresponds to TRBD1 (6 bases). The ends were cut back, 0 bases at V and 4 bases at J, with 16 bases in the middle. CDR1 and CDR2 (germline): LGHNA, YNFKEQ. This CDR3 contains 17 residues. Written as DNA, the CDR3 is TGTGCCAGCAGCCAAGAGGTGGTACAGGGTCCGTACAATGAGCAGTTCTTC. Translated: CASSQEVVQGPYNEQFF.

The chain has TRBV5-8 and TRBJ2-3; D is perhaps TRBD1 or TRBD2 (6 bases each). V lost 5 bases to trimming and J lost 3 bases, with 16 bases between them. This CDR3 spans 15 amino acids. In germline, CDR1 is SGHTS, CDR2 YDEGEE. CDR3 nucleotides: TGTGCCAGCAGGCCCCGACAGGCGGGAACAGATACGCAGTATTTT. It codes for CASRPRQAGTDTQYF.

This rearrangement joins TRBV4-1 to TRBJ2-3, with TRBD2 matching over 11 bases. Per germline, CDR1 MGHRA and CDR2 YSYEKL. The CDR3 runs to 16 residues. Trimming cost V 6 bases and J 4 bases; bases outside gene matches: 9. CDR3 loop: CASRPRTSGFPDTQYF. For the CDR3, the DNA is TGCGCCAGCAGGCCCCGGACTAGCGGGTTTCCAGATACGCAGTATTTT.

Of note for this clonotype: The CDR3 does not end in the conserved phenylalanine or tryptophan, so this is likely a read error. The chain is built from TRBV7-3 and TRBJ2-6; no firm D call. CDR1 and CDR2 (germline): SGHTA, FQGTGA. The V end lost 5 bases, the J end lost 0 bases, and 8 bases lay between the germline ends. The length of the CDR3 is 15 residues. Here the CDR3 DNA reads TGTGCCAGCAGCAGGCTCAGCTCTGGGGCCAACGTCCTGACTATC. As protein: CASSRLSSGANVLTI.

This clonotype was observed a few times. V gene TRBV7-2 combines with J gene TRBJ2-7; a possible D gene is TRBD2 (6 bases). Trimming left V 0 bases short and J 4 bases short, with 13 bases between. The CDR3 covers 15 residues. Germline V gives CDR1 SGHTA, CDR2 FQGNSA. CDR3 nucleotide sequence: TGTGCCAGCAGCTTAGCGGCGGGGACTTTATACGAGCAGTACTTC. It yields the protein CASSLAAGTLYEQYF.

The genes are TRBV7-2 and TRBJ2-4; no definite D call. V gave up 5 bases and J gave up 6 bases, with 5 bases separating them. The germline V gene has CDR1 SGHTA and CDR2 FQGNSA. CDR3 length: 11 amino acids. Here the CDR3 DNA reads TGTGCCAGCAGCGCCCTAAACATTCAGTACTTC. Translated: CASSALNIQYF.

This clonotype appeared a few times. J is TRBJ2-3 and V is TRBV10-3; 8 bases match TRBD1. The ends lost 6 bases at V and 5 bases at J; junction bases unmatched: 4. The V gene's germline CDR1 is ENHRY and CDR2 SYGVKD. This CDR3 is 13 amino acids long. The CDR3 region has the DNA TGTGCCATCAGGACAGGGGTTGGAGATACGCAGTATTTT. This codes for CAIRTGVGDTQYF.

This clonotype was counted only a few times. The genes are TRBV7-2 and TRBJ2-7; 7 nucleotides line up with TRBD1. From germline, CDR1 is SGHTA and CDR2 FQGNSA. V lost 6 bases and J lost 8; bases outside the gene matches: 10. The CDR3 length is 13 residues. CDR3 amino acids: CASSLNPGQQQYF. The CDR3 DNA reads TGTGCCAGCAGTCTTAATCCGGGACAGCAGCAGTACTTC. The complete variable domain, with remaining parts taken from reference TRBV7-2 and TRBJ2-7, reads GAGVSQSPSNKVTEKGKDVELRCDPISGHTALYWYRQSLGQGLEFLIYFQGNSAPDKSGLPSDRFSAERTGGSVSTLTIQRTQQEDSAVYLCASSLNPGQQQYFGPGTRLTVT.

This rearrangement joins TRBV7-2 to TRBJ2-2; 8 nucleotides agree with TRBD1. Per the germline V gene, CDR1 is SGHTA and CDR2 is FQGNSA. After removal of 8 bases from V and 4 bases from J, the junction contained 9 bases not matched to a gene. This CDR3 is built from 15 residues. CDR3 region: CASAQRQGTTGELFF. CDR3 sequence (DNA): TGTGCCAGCGCGCAGCGACAGGGGACCACCGGGGAGCTGTTTTTT. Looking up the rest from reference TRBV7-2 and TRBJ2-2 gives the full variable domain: GAGVSQSPSNKVTEKGKDVELRCDPISGHTALYWYRQSLGQGLEFLIYFQGNSAPDKSGLPSDRFSAERTGGSVSTLTIQRTQQEDSAVYLCASAQRQGTTGELFFGEGSRLTVL.